This entry features one T cell receptor beta chain sequence. The CDR3 has 14 residues. Germline V gives CDR1 SQVTM, CDR2 ANQGSEA. J was trimmed by 1 base and V by 6 bases; bases with no gene match: 5. These data belong to a study of T cell responses to AZD1222 COVID-19 vaccine. Libraries were prepared by immunoSEQ multiplex PCR; TCRdb keeps only in-frame clonotypes and omits some of them. Of about 86,000 clones listed, almost 80% are singletons. The V gene is TRBV29-1, the J gene TRBJ1-1; 10 bases agree with TRBD1. This sequence was found in an adult in good health. Here the sequenced sample was peripheral blood, taken on day 0 of AZD1222 vaccination. DNA of the CDR3: TGCAGCGTCAGACAGGGGGCTGGGAACACTGAAGCTTTCTTT. This gives the protein CSVRQGAGNTEAFF.